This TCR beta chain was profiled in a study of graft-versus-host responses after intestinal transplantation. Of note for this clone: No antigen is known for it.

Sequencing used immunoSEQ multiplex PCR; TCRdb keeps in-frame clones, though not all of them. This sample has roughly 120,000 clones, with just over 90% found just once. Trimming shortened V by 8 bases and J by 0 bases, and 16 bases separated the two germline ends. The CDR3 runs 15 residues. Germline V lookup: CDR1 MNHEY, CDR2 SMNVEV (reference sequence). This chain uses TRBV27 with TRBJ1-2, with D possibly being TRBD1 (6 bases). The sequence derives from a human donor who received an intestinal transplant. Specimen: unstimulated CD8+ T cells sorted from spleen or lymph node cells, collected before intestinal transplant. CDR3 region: CASWTRDTANYGYTF. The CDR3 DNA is TGTGCCAGCTGGACCCGGGACACAGCTAACTATGGCTACACCTTC.